The present entry profiles one T cell receptor (beta chain) with its context. Its recognized antigen is unknown. No clone much larger than this one lies a single base away; base qualities are absent. This sample is part of a study of T cell responses to AZD1222 COVID-19 vaccine (dated by TCRdb to the early 2020s). A note on the overall study: A total of roughly 240 trial participants underwent TCR sequencing, of whom roughly 210 received two doses of AZD1222 and around 26 received two doses of the MenACWY control vaccine. Trial participants were enrolled by age into 18-55, 56-69 and 70-plus year subgroups, with 148, 28 and 57 TCR-sequenced participants respectively.

The paper's findings and limits, for the study overall: In the small 56-69-year group, the increase in depth fell short of significance, most likely because of low power. Reportedly, close to half of the unique spike-specific TCRs recognized epitopes lying outside the regions that are mutated in the B.1.351 and B.1.1.7 variants. Only six AZD1222 recipients were SARS-CoV-2 seropositive at baseline, limiting conclusions about previously exposed vaccinees. After two AZD1222 doses, both the breadth and the depth of spike-specific TCRs were significantly higher than at day 0 and than in MenACWY recipients. Because no day 14 peak-response samples were available, repertoires were characterized only after the peak T cell response. CD4 TCRs associated with the vaccine covered the entire spike protein, and the dominant responses were in regions 160-218 and 743-854. Most participants were white British and females outnumbered males, and the authors suggested that clonal diversity may have been underestimated.

The CDR3 regions of human TCRbeta chains were subjected to immunosequencing. The original pipeline was this. Repertoire TCRs were matched against a reference library of SARS-CoV-2-specific TCRs generated with the MIRA antigen-specificity platform. Breadth was defined as the fraction of unique TCRs that were SARS-CoV-2-associated, and depth was defined as the fraction of total T cells that were SARS-CoV-2-associated. Using the MIRA data, each spike-specific TCR was mapped to the spike region that the TCR reacts to and placed in a CD4 or CD8 class. Log10-transformed breadth and depth values were compared by one-way ANOVA with Sidak's multiple comparisons tests. TCRdb provides this immuneACCESS table in a form limited to in-frame rearrangements. Some clones are lacking; in checked studies, under half of them reflect an unresolved V gene, and why the rest are absent is not known. The V and J calls and the clone size are those of that table, but D and trimming were determined from the DNA. The sample data list about 110,000 clones, and about nine tenths of these were observed just once. Of the sample, around 3.3% is held by the ten largest clones.

The time point label for this specimen denotes: baseline before first vaccination. Explained via the paper, the treatment or condition label denotes: meningococcal conjugate vaccine given as trial control. Vaccinee samples came from UK trials COV001 and COV002, including a single-blind randomized controlled phase 2/3 trial of AZD1222 (ChAdOx1 nCoV-19) in healthy adults. For TCRbeta chain sequencing, PBMC samples from trial participants were taken at day 0 and at day 28 after the second dose. The germline V gene (reference sequence) specifies GTSNPN as CDR1 and SVGIG as CDR2. From its cysteine to its phenylalanine, the CDR3 spans 13 amino acids. Only the CDR3 region is kept as DNA, spanning 39 bases read in frame from base 1. Trimming removed 4 bases from V and 7 bases from J; the gene matches leave 5 bases unexplained.

The chain couples TRBV30 to TRBJ2-7; 12 nucleotides in the junction match TRBD2. This specimen was peripheral blood, taken on day 0 of MenACWY control vaccination. This TCR derives from an adult in good health. The CDR3 protein: CAWTLGTSGEQYF. The nucleotide sequence reads TGTGCCTGGACCTTAGGGACTAGCGGGGAGCAGTACTTC.